The sample holds a few counts of the clone carrying this T cell receptor beta chain. Antigen unknown. The read terminates 3 residues before the CDR3 end, so the remaining end is supplied by the germline J gene. The protocol was immunoSEQ multiplex PCR, while the TCRdb copy is restricted to in-frame clones and leaves out a portion. The repertoire consists of around 30,000 clones, none detected only once. This CDR3 spans 11 amino acids. The germline V gene has CDR1 KGHSH and CDR2 LQKENI. Diagnosis required reduced IgG, IgA and/or IgM with specific antibody deficiency. Patients and controls were mostly of Caucasian heritage. Blood samples were heparinized, about 4.5 to 9 ml per donor. The sample comes from a study of T cell clonality in common variable immunodeficiency. The study, taken as a whole, reports: Reportedly, TCR beta sequences from common variable immunodeficiency showed fewer deletions and N-nucleotide insertions. Compared with controls, CVID subjects had fewer shared TCRbeta clones.

This chain links TRBV18 with TRBJ1-1, with 8 bases fitting TRBD1. The source is a human donor with common variable immunodeficiency. The sample comprised peripheral blood mononuclear cells. The CDR3 reads CASSPGTGAFF. CDR3 DNA, as far as it was read: TGTGCCAGCTCACCAGGGACAGGA.